A selection of T cell receptor beta chains follows, all from one sample in a study of shared clonotypes between healthy human individuals. Here immunoSEQ multiplex PCR was the method, and the copy in TCRdb shows in-frame clones only, minus some. The sample shows around 2,100,000 clones, about 94% of them seen only once. Sequenced input: naive CD8+ T cells sorted from blood. Receptors were obtained from a man younger than 30 in good health. CDR3s include the opening cysteine and the closing phenylalanine or tryptophan. The D gene is left open where the match is weak.

j_call d_call v_call cdr3_nt cdr3_aa
TRBJ1-4 - TRBV4-1 TGCGCCAGCAGCCTATACGGGGAAGATGAAAAACTGTTTTTT CASSLYGEDEKLFF
TRBJ2-7 TRBD2 TRBV10-3 TGTGCCATCAGTGATACAAGCGGGGGCTCCTACGAGCAGTACTTC CAISDTSGGSYEQYF
TRBJ1-1 - TRBV9 TGTGCCAGTGGGGGGACTGAAGCTTTCTTT CASGGTEAFF
TRBJ1-2 TRBD1 TRBV5-1 TGCGCCAGCAGCTCCTGGACAGGGGTTGACTATGGCTACACCTTC CASSSWTGVDYGYTF
TRBJ2-7 - TRBV6-5 TGTGCCAGCAGTTACTCGTCCGACTCCTACGAGCAGTACTTC CASSYSSDSYEQYF
TRBJ1-1 - TRBV6-1 TGTGCCAGCACAGAGGGGAGGAACACTGAAGCTTTCTTT CASTEGRNTEAFF
TRBJ2-3 - TRBV4-2 TGTGCCAGCAGCCAAGATCTGGCAGATACGCAGTATTTT CASSQDLADTQYF
TRBJ2-5 TRBD1 TRBV2 TGTGCCAGCCTACAGGGGGCTGGAGAGACCCAGTACTTC CASLQGAGETQYF
TRBJ1-1 - TRBV9 TGTGCCAGCAGCGTAGAGGCCTTCACTGAAGCTTTCTTT CASSVEAFTEAFF
TRBJ2-3 TRBD2 TRBV5-6 TGTGCCAGCAGCTTCGGGGGGATCGGCACAGATACGCAGTATTTT CASSFGGIGTDTQYF